Below, 5 T cell receptor beta chains from the same sample are listed, as sequenced in a study of T-cell memory formation after mild COVID-19. TCRdb reprocessed the 5' RACE reads via MiXCR and lists one record per CDR3 protein. The table lists hundreds of thousands of distinct CDR3 sequences, roughly 21% of them singletons. Input material: PBMCs or a T cell subset sorted from them (not recorded which). The receptors derive from an adult woman who had mild COVID-19 (a few samples of this study predate the infection). Cell type and time point are not known.

This clonotype was recorded a few times. V gene TRBV25-1 combines with J gene TRBJ2-1, with D maybe TRBD1 (6 bases). The V end lost 5 bases, the J end lost 0 bases, and 17 bases lay between the germline ends. The CDR3 runs to 17 residues. The V gene's germline CDR1 is MGHDK and CDR2 SYGVNS. Here the CDR3 DNA reads TGTGCCAGCAGTCCGGTGACCTGGGGGCGCTCCTACAATGAGCAGTTCTTC. This codes for CASSPVTWGRSYNEQFF.

The V call is TRBV9, the J call TRBJ2-7; 13 bases map to TRBD2. Germline assignment: CDR1 SGDLS and CDR2 YYNGEE. With 3 bases clipped from V and 4 bases from J, the junction kept 7 bases outside the gene matches. The CDR3 totals 16 residues. In DNA form, the CDR3 reads TGTGCCAGCAGCGCCATGGGACTAGCGGGAAGTTACGAGCAGTACTTC. The encoded protein is CASSAMGLAGSYEQYF.

This clonotype was detected only a few times. The chain is built from TRBV19 and TRBJ1-1; TRBD1 might be the D (5 bases). The CDR3 is made up of 16 amino acids. CDR1 is LNHDA, CDR2 SQIVND, per germline (reference sequence). V was shortened by 5 bases and J by 0 bases, with 16 bases between the two germline ends. CDR3 coding DNA: TGTGCCAGTAGTTCCGGGACGGAGACTATGAACACTGAAGCTTTCTTT. It translates to CASSSGTETMNTEAFF.

The chain is built from TRBV12-5 and TRBJ2-5; 9 bases match TRBD1. CDR1 and CDR2 from the germline V gene are LGHNT and FRNRAP. CDR3 length: 20 amino acids. The V gene end was trimmed by 1 base and the J gene end by 5 bases; junction bases not matched to a gene: 20. CDR3 region: CASGLALIRTGVGNGETQYF. The CDR3 DNA reads as TGTGCTAGTGGTTTGGCGTTAATACGGACAGGGGTAGGAAATGGGGAGACCCAGTACTTC.

This chain uses TRBV18 with TRBJ1-1, with TRBD1 as a possible D gene (6 bases). Germline V gives CDR1 KGHSH, CDR2 LQKENI. Trimming removed 4 bases at V and 0 bases at J, with 12 bases between. CDR3 size: 15 residues. The CDR3 DNA reads TGTGCCAGCTCACGATCTACAGGGCTGAACACTGAAGCTTTCTTT. Translated: CASSRSTGLNTEAFF.